This record looks at one T cell receptor (beta chain) sequence and its context. Its target is not known. The data originate from a study of cytomegalovirus exposure and HLA in healthy donors. Study summary: Caucasian-associated ancestry cluster membership applied to about 83% of several hundred genotyped donors.

Study results and limitations: Upon later analysis, TCR association rates were observed to vary by HLA locus, being highest for DRB1 and lowest for HLA-C. Clonal expansion, a later analysis showed, was greater in HLA-associated TCR beta chains than in equally common others. Follow-up analysis seemed to connect common viral pathogens with several of the most significant clusters identified.

Primers included in the PCR were 60 Vbeta and 13 Jbeta primers. Produced via immunoSEQ multiplex PCR; TCRdb's table is partial and in-frame only. The sample has 100,000 or so clones, around 80% seen once; the top ten hold 2% to 3%. Germline V gene sequence: CDR1 MNHEY, CDR2 SVGAGI. CDR3 length: 16 amino acids. Trimming took off 0 bases at V and 4 bases at J, with 16 bases between the two ends. This TCR was sampled from a female donor in good health and CMV-seronegative. The V gene is TRBV6-5, the J gene TRBJ2-7, with D possibly matching TRBD2 (5 bases). Sequenced sample: PBMCs. The chain's CDR3 is CASSYSGVGEGYEQYF. The CDR3 DNA reads as TGTGCCAGCAGTTACTCGGGAGTCGGGGAAGGGTACGAGCAGTACTTC.